This passage covers 8 T cell receptor beta chains from one sample sequenced in a study of relationships among human T cell subsets. The T cell receptor alpha and beta CDR3 regions were amplified from mRNA by semiquantitative ARM-PCR. Exponential amplification used communal superprimers after tagged nested gene-specific primers in ARM-PCR. MiXCR, run by TCRdb on the multiplex PCR reads, gives a single entry per CDR3 protein. The sample has fewer than 15,000 distinct CDR3 sequences, 67% seen once. The Th1 cells were the flow-through after CD25, CD56 and CD294 bead selections. Material: CD4+ Th1 cells sorted from blood. All receptors come from a man in his forties in good health.

The chain employs TRBV27 and TRBJ2-7, with TRBD2 matching 11 bases. Germline V gene lookup returns CDR1 MNHEY and CDR2 SMNVEV (reference sequence). The CDR3 length is 16 residues. Losses at the gene ends were 0 bases for V and 7 bases for J; bases not matched to a gene: 8. CDR3 DNA sequence: TGTGCCAGCAGTTTATCAATACTAGCGGGAGAAGCGGAGCAGTACTTC. This gives the protein CASSLSILAGEAEQYF.

This clonotype was found a few times. The chain links TRBV6-4 to TRBJ2-7; 8 bases are a match to TRBD2. From germline, CDR1 is MRHNA and CDR2 SNTAGT. Germline trimming cut 6 bases from V and 3 bases from J; bases unmatched to any gene: 4. The CDR3 loop spans 13 amino acids. The CDR3 nucleotides read TGTGCCAGCAGGAGACTAGCGCACTACGAGCAGTACTTC. Translated, it gives CASRRLAHYEQYF.

The chain combines TRBV30 with TRBJ2-1, with D perhaps matching TRBD1 (5 bases). V was shortened by 3 bases and J by 2 bases, with 14 bases between the two germline ends. Per the germline V gene, CDR1 is GTSNPN and CDR2 is SVGIG (reference sequence). The length of the CDR3 is 15 residues. In DNA form, the CDR3 reads TGTGCCTGGAGCCCGCAGGGCCGCCCCTACAATGAGCAGTTCTTC. The encoded protein is CAWSPQGRPYNEQFF.

This clonotype was picked up one time. The gene calls are TRBV12-3 or TRBV12-4 and TRBJ1-1; D perhaps matches TRBD1 (6 bases). The CDR3 covers 14 residues. V lost 6 bases and J 4 bases, leaving 15 bases between the germline ends. CDR3 residues: CASSQQGFSTEAFF. The CDR3 DNA reads TGTGCCAGCAGCCAACAGGGATTCTCCACTGAAGCTTTCTTT.

The chain joins TRBV20-1 to TRBJ1-1, with 9 bases fitting TRBD1. The CDR3 runs to 11 residues. Germline V CDR1 and CDR2: DFQATT, SNEGSKA (reference sequence). V shed 5 bases, J shed 8 bases, and the junction held 3 bases outside the gene matches. The DNA of the CDR3 is TGCAGTGCTCCCGGGACAGGGGAAGCTTTCTTT. Protein product: CSAPGTGEAFF.

This chain links TRBV5-1 with TRBJ1-1, with a possible D match to TRBD1 (5 bases). Germline V CDR1 and CDR2: SGHRS, YFSETQ. Trimming left V 3 bases short and J 1 base short, with 7 bases between. CDR3 length: 13 amino acids. The CDR3 sequence: CASSWDGNTEAFF. The CDR3 DNA reads TGCGCCAGCAGCTGGGACGGGAACACTGAAGCTTTCTTT.

V gene TRBV20-1 combines with J gene TRBJ2-7, with D possibly being TRBD1 or TRBD2 (5 bases each). The CDR3 is made up of 11 amino acids. The germline V gene encodes CDR1 DFQATT and CDR2 SNEGSKA (reference sequence). Trimming left V 4 bases short and J 7 bases short, with 11 bases between. The CDR3: CSATRGGEQYF. In DNA form, the CDR3 reads TGCAGTGCTACCCGGGGCGGGGAGCAGTACTTC.

This sequence joins TRBV4-2 and TRBJ2-3; D unresolved. V was clipped by 5 bases and J by 0 bases, with 6 bases between them. The CDR3 totals 13 residues. The germline V gene has CDR1 LGHNA and CDR2 YNFKEQ. Here the CDR3 DNA reads TGTGCCAGCAGCGGGGTTAGCACAGATACGCAGTATTTT. Translating gives CASSGVSTDTQYF.